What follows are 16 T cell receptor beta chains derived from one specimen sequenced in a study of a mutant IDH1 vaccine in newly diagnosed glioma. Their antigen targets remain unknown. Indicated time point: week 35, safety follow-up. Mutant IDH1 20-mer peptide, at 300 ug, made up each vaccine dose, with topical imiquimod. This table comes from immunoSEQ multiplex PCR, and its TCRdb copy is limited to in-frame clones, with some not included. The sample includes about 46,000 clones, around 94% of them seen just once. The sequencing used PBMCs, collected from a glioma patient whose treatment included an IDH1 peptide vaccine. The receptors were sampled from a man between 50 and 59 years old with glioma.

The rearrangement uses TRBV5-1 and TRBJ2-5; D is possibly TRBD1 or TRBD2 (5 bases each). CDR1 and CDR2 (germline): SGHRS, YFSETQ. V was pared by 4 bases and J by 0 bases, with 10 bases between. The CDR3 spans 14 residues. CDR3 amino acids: CASSPGTNQETQYF. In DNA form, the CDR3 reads TGCGCCAGCAGCCCCGGGACGAACCAAGAGACCCAGTACTTC.

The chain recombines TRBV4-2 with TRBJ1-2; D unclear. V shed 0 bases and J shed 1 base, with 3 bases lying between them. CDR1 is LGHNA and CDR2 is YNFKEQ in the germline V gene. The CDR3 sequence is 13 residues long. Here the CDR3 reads CASSQEGNYGYTF. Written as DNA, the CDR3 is TGTGCCAGCAGCCAAGAGGGTAACTATGGCTACACCTTC.

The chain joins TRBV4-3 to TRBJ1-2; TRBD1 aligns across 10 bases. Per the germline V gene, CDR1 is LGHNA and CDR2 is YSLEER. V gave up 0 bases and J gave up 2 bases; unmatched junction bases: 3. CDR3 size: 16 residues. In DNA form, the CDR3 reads TGCGCCAGCAGCCAAGAGTGGGGACAGGGGAACTATGGCTACACCTTC. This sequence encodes CASSQEWGQGNYGYTF.

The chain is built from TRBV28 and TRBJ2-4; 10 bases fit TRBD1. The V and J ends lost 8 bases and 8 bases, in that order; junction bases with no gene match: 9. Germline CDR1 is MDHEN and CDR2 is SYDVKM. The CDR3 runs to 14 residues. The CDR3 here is CASEKGQGIYIQYF. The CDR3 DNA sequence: TGTGCCAGCGAAAAGGGACAGGGGATTTACATTCAGTACTTC.

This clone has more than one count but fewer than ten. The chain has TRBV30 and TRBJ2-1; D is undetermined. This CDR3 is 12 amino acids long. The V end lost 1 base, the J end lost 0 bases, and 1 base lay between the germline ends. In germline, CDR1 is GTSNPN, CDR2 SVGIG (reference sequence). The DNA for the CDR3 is TGTGCCTGGAGTGGCTCCTACAATGAGCAGTTCTTC. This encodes CAWSGSYNEQFF. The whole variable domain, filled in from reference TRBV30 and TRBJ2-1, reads SQTIHQWPATLVQPVGSPLSLECTVEGTSNPNLYWYRQAAGRGLQLLFYSVGIGQISSEVPQNLSASRPQDRQFILSSKKLLLSDSGFYLCAWSGSYNEQFFGPGTRLTVL.

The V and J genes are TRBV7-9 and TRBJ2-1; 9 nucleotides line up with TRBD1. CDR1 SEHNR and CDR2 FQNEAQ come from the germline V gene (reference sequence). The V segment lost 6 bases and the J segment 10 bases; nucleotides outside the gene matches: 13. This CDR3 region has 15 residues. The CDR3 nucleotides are TGTGCCAGCAGTTCCGGACAGGGGACTCTCAGGGAGCAGTTCTTC. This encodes CASSSGQGTLREQFF.

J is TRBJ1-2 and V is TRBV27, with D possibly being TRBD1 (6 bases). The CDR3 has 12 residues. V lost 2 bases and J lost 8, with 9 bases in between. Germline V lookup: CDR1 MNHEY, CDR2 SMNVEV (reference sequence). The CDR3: CASSLRGSGYTF. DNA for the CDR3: TGTGCCAGCAGTTTAAGGGGGTCGGGCTACACCTTC.

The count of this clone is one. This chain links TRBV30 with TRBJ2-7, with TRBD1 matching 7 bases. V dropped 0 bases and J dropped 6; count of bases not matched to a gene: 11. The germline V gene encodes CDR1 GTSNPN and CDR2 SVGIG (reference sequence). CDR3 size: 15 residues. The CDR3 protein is CAWSVPAGGKGEQYF. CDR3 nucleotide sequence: TGTGCCTGGAGTGTACCGGCAGGGGGAAAGGGCGAGCAGTACTTC.

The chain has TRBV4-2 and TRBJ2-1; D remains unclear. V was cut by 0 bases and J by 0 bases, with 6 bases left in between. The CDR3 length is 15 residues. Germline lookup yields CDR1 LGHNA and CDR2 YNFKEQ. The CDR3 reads CASSQDWVSYNEQFF. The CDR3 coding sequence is TGTGCCAGCAGCCAAGACTGGGTCTCCTACAATGAGCAGTTCTTC.

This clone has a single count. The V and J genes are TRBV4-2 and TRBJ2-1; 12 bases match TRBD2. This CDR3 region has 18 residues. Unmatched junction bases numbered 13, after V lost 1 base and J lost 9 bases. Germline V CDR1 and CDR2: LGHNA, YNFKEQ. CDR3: CASSQVLAGGPRETEQFF. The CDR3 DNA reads TGTGCCAGCAGCCAAGTTCTAGCGGGAGGGCCGAGGGAAACTGAGCAGTTCTTC.

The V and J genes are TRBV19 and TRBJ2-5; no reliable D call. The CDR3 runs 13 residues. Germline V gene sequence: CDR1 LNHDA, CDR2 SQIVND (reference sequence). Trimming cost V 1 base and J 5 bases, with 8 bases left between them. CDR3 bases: TGTGCCAGTAGTATAGTGTCAGCGGAGACCCAGTACTTC. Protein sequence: CASSIVSAETQYF.

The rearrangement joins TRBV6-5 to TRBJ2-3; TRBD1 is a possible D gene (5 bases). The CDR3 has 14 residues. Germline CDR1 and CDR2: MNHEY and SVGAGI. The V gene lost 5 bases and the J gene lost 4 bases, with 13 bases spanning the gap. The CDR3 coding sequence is TGTGCCAGCAGTCTCAGGGTCCCCCCAGATACGCAGTATTTT. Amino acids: CASSLRVPPDTQYF.

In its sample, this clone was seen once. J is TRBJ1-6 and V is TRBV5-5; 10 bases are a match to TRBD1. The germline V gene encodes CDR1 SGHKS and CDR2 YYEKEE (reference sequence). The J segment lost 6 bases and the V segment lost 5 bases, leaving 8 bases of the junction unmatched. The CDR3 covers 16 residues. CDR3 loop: CASSTGQGRVNSPLHF. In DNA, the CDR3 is TGTGCCAGCAGTACGGGACAGGGGCGAGTTAATTCACCCCTCCACTTT.

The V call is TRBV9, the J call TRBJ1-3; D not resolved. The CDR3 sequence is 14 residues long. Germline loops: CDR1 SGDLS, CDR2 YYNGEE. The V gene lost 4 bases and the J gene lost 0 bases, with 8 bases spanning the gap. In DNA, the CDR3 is TGTGCCAGCAGCCCGGTAGACTCTGGAAACACCATATATTTT. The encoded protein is CASSPVDSGNTIYF.

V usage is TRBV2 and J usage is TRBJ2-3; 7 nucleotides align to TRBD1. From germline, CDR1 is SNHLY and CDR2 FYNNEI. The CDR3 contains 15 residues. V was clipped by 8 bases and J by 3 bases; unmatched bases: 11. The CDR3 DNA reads TGTGCCAGCGCCCGACTTGACAGGGCTACAGATACGCAGTATTTT. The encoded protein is CASARLDRATDTQYF. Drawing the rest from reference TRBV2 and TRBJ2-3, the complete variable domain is EPEVTQTPSHQVTQMGQEVILRCVPISNHLYFYWYRQILGQKVEFLVSFYNNEISEKSEIFDDQFSVERPDGSNFTLKIRSTKLEDSAMYFCASARLDRATDTQYFGPGTRLTVL.

CDR3 nucleotides: TGTGCCATCAGTGAGCCCAGTTTAGCCGGGCCCTATGGCTACACCTTC. As protein: CAISEPSLAGPYGYTF. J is TRBJ1-2 and V is TRBV10-3; D remains unclear. Germline CDR1 ENHRY, CDR2 SYGVKD. The CDR3 runs 16 residues. V dropped 2 bases and J dropped 4 bases, with 17 bases sitting between them.